The clone carrying this T cell receptor beta chain has a single count. What it binds is unknown. This entry belongs to a study of a mutant IDH1 vaccine in newly diagnosed glioma. Study-level background: Vaccination of patients was performed eight times, in weeks 1, 3, 5, 7, 11, 15, 19 and 23. With temozolomide cycles, or 4-6 weeks after radiotherapy alone, vaccination was started. Mean patient age was approximately 40 years; 62.5% were male and approximately 40% female.

Study-level points and caveats: No link was apparently found between pseudoprogression and changes in top peripheral T cell clonotypes.

The CDR3 is made up of 15 amino acids. Trimming left V 0 bases short and J 4 bases short, with 13 bases between. Per germline, CDR1 SGDLS and CDR2 YYNGEE. The protocol was immunoSEQ multiplex PCR, while the TCRdb copy is restricted to in-frame clones and leaves out a portion. The profile shows roughly 120,000 clones, just under 80% of them singletons. The time point here: week 11, during vaccination. Each dose delivered 300 ug of mutant IDH1 20-mer peptide subcutaneously with imiquimod. The receptor was derived from a man between 35 and 55 years old with glioma. The material sequenced was PBMCs, taken from a glioma patient whose treatment included an IDH1 peptide vaccine. V and J are TRBV9 and TRBJ2-5; possible D gene TRBD2, 5 bases. The CDR3 is CASSVDRSSRETQYF. CDR3 DNA: TGTGCCAGCAGCGTAGATAGGTCTAGCAGAGAGACCCAGTACTTC. The variable domain in full, with the rest retrieved from reference TRBV9 and TRBJ2-5, is DSGVTQTPKHLITATGQRVTLRCSPRSGDLSVYWYQQSLDQGLQFLIQYYNGEERAKGNILERFSAQQFPDLHSELNLSSLELGDSALYFCASSVDRSSRETQYFGPGTRLLVL.